The 30 T cell receptor beta chains reported below all come from one sample, sequenced in a study of T-cell reconstitution after alpha-beta-depleted transplantation in children. Unique molecular identifiers were incorporated during preparation of the TCRbeta library. TCRdb used MiXCR to reprocess the PCR reads, holding one entry per CDR3 protein. The sample holds around 960,000 distinct CDR3 sequences, about 30% seen once. The starting material was PBMCs, mostly from graft donor cells, obtained 360 days after TCRalphabeta/CD19-depleted stem cell transplant. These receptors were obtained from a boy less than two years old who had a stem cell transplant for SCID, so the T cells may come from the graft donor.

This clonotype was counted between two and nine times. The V and J genes are TRBV5-1 and TRBJ1-6; the D gene is possibly TRBD1 (5 bases). The CDR3 totals 10 residues. Trimming removed 4 bases from V and 18 bases from J, with 11 bases in between. Germline-derived CDR1 and CDR2 are SGHRS and YFSETQ. This CDR3 reads CASSGGGAHF. For the CDR3, the DNA is TGCGCCAGCAGCGGAGGAGGGGCCCACTTT.

J is TRBJ1-2 and V is TRBV11-2; the D is unclear. The CDR3 is 13 amino acids. Trimming left V 3 bases short and J 3 bases short, with 8 bases between. Germline V gene sequence: CDR1 SGHAT, CDR2 FQNNGV. Here the CDR3 DNA reads TGTGCCAGCAGCTTCCGCGGTTACTATGGCTACACCTTC. Protein product: CASSFRGYYGYTF. Drawing the rest from reference TRBV11-2 and TRBJ1-2, the complete variable domain is EAGVAQSPRYKIIEKRQSVAFWCNPISGHATLYWYQQILGQGPKLLIQFQNNGVVDDSQLPKDRFSAERLKGVDSTLKIQPAKLEDSAVYLCASSFRGYYGYTFGSGTRLTVV.

This chain links TRBV5-1 with TRBJ2-2; 7 bases map to TRBD1. The CDR3 has 16 amino acids. The J segment lost 8 bases and the V segment lost 6 bases, leaving 16 bases of the junction unmatched. Germline CDR1 is SGHRS and CDR2 is YFSETQ. The chain's CDR3 is CASTGKGQLNSGELFF. The DNA for the CDR3 is TGCGCCAGCACCGGAAAGGGACAGCTAAATTCAGGGGAGCTGTTTTTT. The whole variable domain, remainder taken from reference TRBV5-1 and TRBJ2-2, is KAGVTQTPRYLIKTRGQQVTLSCSPISGHRSVSWYQQTPGQGLQFLFEYFSETQRNKGNFPGRFSGRQFSNSRSEMNVSTLELGDSALYLCASTGKGQLNSGELFFGEGSRLTVL.

The rearrangement joins TRBV5-1 to TRBJ2-1; tentative D call: TRBD1 (6 bases). Trimming stripped 2 bases from V and 10 bases from J, with 10 bases between. The CDR3 length is 12 residues. CDR1 SGHRS and CDR2 YFSETQ come from the germline V gene. CDR3 region: CASSFRGEEQFF. The CDR3 coding sequence is TGCGCCAGCAGCTTCAGGGGCGAGGAGCAGTTCTTC.

The genes are TRBV20-1 and TRBJ2-1; D is ambiguous. This CDR3 spans 15 amino acids. V lost 2 bases and J lost 4, with 15 bases in between. CDR1 and CDR2 from the germline V gene are DFQATT and SNEGSKA (reference sequence). The CDR3 sequence is CSARYPGARYNEQFF. CDR3 sequence (DNA): TGCAGTGCTAGATACCCAGGCGCTCGTTACAATGAGCAGTTCTTC.

This chain connects TRBV2 to TRBJ2-3; D call uncertain. CDR1 and CDR2 from the germline V gene are SNHLY and FYNNEI. The CDR3 has 13 amino acids. Trimming stripped 3 bases from V and 3 bases from J, with 7 bases between. This CDR3 is CASSDWVTDTQYF. DNA of the CDR3: TGTGCCAGCAGTGATTGGGTTACAGATACGCAGTATTTT.

The rearrangement links TRBV19 to TRBJ2-2, with TRBD2 as a possible D gene (7 bases). The germline V gene has CDR1 LNHDA and CDR2 SQIVND (reference sequence). Deletions cut 7 bases from V and 5 bases from J, with 17 bases between. The length of the CDR3 is 15 residues. CDR3 DNA sequence: TGTGCCAGTAAGGGCGGGGGCCGGCGGACCGGGGAGCTGTTTTTT. This encodes CASKGGGRRTGELFF. Filled out from reference TRBV19 and TRBJ2-2, the complete variable domain reads DGGITQSPKYLFRKEGQNVTLSCEQNLNHDAMYWYRQDPGQGLRLIYYSQIVNDFQKGDIAEGYSVSREKKESFPLTVTSAQKNPTAFYLCASKGGGRRTGELFFGEGSRLTVL.

This clonotype was seen a handful of times. V usage is TRBV5-1 and J usage is TRBJ2-2; a possible D gene is TRBD1 (6 bases). Germline CDR1 is SGHRS and CDR2 is YFSETQ. V was pared by 8 bases and J by 6 bases, with 17 bases between. The length of the CDR3 is 14 residues. The CDR3, as DNA: TGCGCCAGTAACCTCATTACAGGGTCCGGGGAGCTGTTTTTT. It specifies CASNLITGSGELFF.

V usage is TRBV12-3 or TRBV12-4 and J usage is TRBJ2-7; 7 bases line up with TRBD1. There are 13 residues in the CDR3. The J segment lost 2 bases and the V segment lost 5 bases, leaving 3 bases of the junction unmatched. The CDR3 loop is CASSDRDTYEQYF. The CDR3, as DNA: TGTGCCAGCAGTGACAGGGACACCTACGAGCAGTACTTC.

The chain couples TRBV29-1 to TRBJ1-2, with D tentatively TRBD1 (6 bases). CDR1 is SQVTM and CDR2 is ANQGSEA in the germline V gene. This CDR3 comprises 11 residues. V lost 8 bases and J lost 4, with 11 bases in between. CDR3 coding DNA: TGCAGCTTCGGGACACTCTATGGCTACACCTTC. This translates into CSFGTLYGYTF.

In its sample, this clonotype was seen a few times. V usage is TRBV19 and J usage is TRBJ1-5; D remains ambiguous. The CDR3 extends over 14 amino acids. From germline, CDR1 is LNHDA and CDR2 SQIVND (reference sequence). The germline V and J ends were trimmed by 4 bases and 2 bases, with 9 bases remaining between them. CDR3: CASSNWPGNQPQHF. CDR3 DNA: TGTGCCAGTAGTAACTGGCCCGGCAATCAGCCCCAGCATTTT. Full variable domain (remainder filled in from reference TRBV19 and TRBJ1-5): DGGITQSPKYLFRKEGQNVTLSCEQNLNHDAMYWYRQDPGQGLRLIYYSQIVNDFQKGDIAEGYSVSREKKESFPLTVTSAQKNPTAFYLCASSNWPGNQPQHFGDGTRLSIL.

The sample holds a few counts of this clonotype. J is TRBJ2-1 and V is TRBV4-2; no firm D call. The CDR3 sequence is 16 residues long. Germline V lookup: CDR1 LGHNA, CDR2 YNFKEQ. V shed 1 base and J shed 4 bases, with 14 bases lying between them. This CDR3 reads CASSQGTPGSYNEQFF. CDR3 DNA sequence: TGTGCCAGCAGCCAAGGCACTCCTGGGTCTTACAATGAGCAGTTCTTC.

V usage is TRBV10-3 and J usage is TRBJ2-5; D gene unclear. The CDR3 consists of 12 residues. Per the germline V gene, CDR1 is ENHRY and CDR2 is SYGVKD. Trimming pared 3 bases from V and 6 bases from J, leaving 8 bases between. The CDR3 bases are TGTGCCATCAGTGACCAAGGGAAGACCCAGTACTTC. This sequence encodes CAISDQGKTQYF.

The rearrangement joins TRBV20-1 to TRBJ2-7, with D tentatively TRBD1 (6 bases). CDR1 DFQATT and CDR2 SNEGSKA come from the germline V gene (reference sequence). The CDR3 is made up of 12 amino acids. V was trimmed by 2 bases and J by 5 bases, leaving 10 bases between them. CDR3 amino acids: CSARTGTHEQYF. The CDR3 region has the DNA TGCAGTGCTAGAACAGGGACCCACGAGCAGTACTTC.

The V call is TRBV6-1, the J call TRBJ1-3, with D uncertain. There are 14 residues in the CDR3. Germline-derived CDR1 and CDR2 are MNHNS and SASEGT. Trimming stripped 6 bases from V and 8 bases from J, with 17 bases between. CDR3 sequence: CASSITAAPDTIYF. CDR3 in DNA: TGTGCCAGCAGCATTACAGCGGCCCCCGACACCATATATTTT.

The V gene is TRBV9, the J gene TRBJ2-3; 11 nucleotides match TRBD2. Germline CDR1 SGDLS, CDR2 YYNGEE. This CDR3 has 17 amino acids. V was pared by 4 bases and J by 2 bases, with 9 bases of the junction left unmatched. Written as DNA, the CDR3 is TGTGCCAGCAGCCCCTCTTTAGCGGGGGGGTTCACAGATACGCAGTATTTT. Its protein product is CASSPSLAGGFTDTQYF.

This clonotype was found a few times. The chain links TRBV6-2 or TRBV6-3 to TRBJ2-4; the D gene could be TRBD1 or TRBD2 (5 bases each). The germline gives CDR1 MNHEY, CDR2 SVGEGT. Between the trimmed V and J ends, which lost 7 bases and 0 bases, there was a span of 10 bases. The CDR3 runs to 14 residues. CDR3 sequence (DNA): TGTGCCAGCACCGGGACCCTAGCCAAAAACATTCAGTACTTC. Translated: CASTGTLAKNIQYF.

This sequence joins TRBV6-1 and TRBJ2-7; TRBD2 agrees at 7 bases. This CDR3 spans 11 amino acids. Unmatched junction bases numbered 3, after V lost 8 bases and J lost 5 bases. Germline V lookup: CDR1 MNHNS, CDR2 SASEGT. The CDR3 region has the DNA TGTGCCAGCGCAGGGAGGGACGAGCAGTACTTC. Residues: CASAGRDEQYF.

The J gene is TRBJ2-2, the V gene TRBV7-2; perhaps TRBD2 as D (5 bases). The CDR3 contains 17 residues. Germline V gene data show CDR1 as SGHTA and CDR2 as FQGNSA. The V gene lost 1 base and the J gene lost 1 base, with 13 bases spanning the gap. In DNA form, the CDR3 reads TGTGCCAGCAGCTTAGGCCCCCCGGGGATGAACACCGGGGAGCTGTTTTTT. Its translation: CASSLGPPGMNTGELFF.

This clonotype was seen only a few times. This sequence joins TRBV5-6 and TRBJ1-2, with D tentatively TRBD1 (6 bases). V was pared by 3 bases and J by 0 bases, with 15 bases between. The CDR3 sequence is 16 residues long. In germline, CDR1 is SGHDT, CDR2 YYEEEE. CDR3 sequence: CASSYWGQSPNYGYTF. The CDR3 coding sequence is TGTGCCAGCAGCTACTGGGGGCAGAGCCCTAACTATGGCTACACCTTC.

J is TRBJ2-3 and V is TRBV20-1; D possibly corresponds to TRBD1 (6 bases). Germline V gene lookup returns CDR1 DFQATT and CDR2 SNEGSKA (reference sequence). The CDR3 is 12 amino acids. Between the trimmed V and J ends, which lost 0 bases and 10 bases, there was a span of 11 bases. The CDR3 here is CSAREPGQSQYF. The CDR3 DNA reads as TGCAGTGCTAGAGAGCCGGGACAATCGCAGTATTTT.

This clonotype has a handful of counts. At one end, the junction sequence differs from germline, possibly due to a read error. The J gene is TRBJ2-6, the V gene TRBV4-1; 9 positions match TRBD1. Germline lookup yields CDR1 MGHRA and CDR2 YSYEKL. The CDR3 sequence is 18 residues long. DNA for the CDR3: TGCGCCAGCAGCCAAGAAACAGGGGGCAGCTCTGGGGCCAACGTCCTCACTTTC. The encoded protein is CASSQETGGSSGANVLTF.

J is TRBJ2-1 and V is TRBV20-1; D may match TRBD1 or TRBD2 (5 bases each). CDR1 and CDR2 (germline): DFQATT, SNEGSKA (reference sequence). The CDR3 length is 12 residues. Trimming took 6 bases from V and 9 from J, leaving 15 bases between them. The DNA for the CDR3 is TGCAGTGCGAGAAGGGCCGGGGCTGAGCAGTTCTTC. This gives the protein CSARRAGAEQFF.

J is TRBJ1-2 and V is TRBV5-5, with D unresolved. Trimming took 4 bases from V and 4 from J, leaving 14 bases between them. CDR3 length: 14 amino acids. Germline values: CDR1 SGHKS, CDR2 YYEKEE (reference sequence). CDR3 region: CASSPGGPIYGYTF. In DNA form, the CDR3 reads TGTGCCAGCAGCCCGGGAGGGCCCATCTATGGCTACACCTTC.

The V call is TRBV6-1, the J call TRBJ2-5, with D perhaps matching TRBD2 (5 bases). Per germline, CDR1 MNHNS and CDR2 SASEGT. The germline V and J ends were trimmed by 6 bases and 5 bases, with 16 bases remaining between them. This CDR3 has 14 residues. The CDR3 sequence: CASRPWTGRETQYF. Written as DNA, the CDR3 is TGTGCCAGCAGACCCTGGACGGGAAGGGAGACCCAGTACTTC.

The J gene is TRBJ2-1, the V gene TRBV29-1; D remains unclear. The germline CDR1 and CDR2 sequences are SQVTM and ANQGSEA. V gave up 5 bases and J gave up 8 bases, with 16 bases separating them. This CDR3 is built from 13 residues. CDR3 nucleotides: TGCAGCGTTCTCAGGAAAAACGGCGATGAGCAGTTCTTC. The encoded protein is CSVLRKNGDEQFF.

This sequence joins TRBV6-2 or TRBV6-3 and TRBJ2-1; possibly TRBD2 for D (5 bases). The germline V gene encodes CDR1 MNHEY and CDR2 SVGEGT. V lost 6 bases, J lost 5 bases, and 20 bases lay in between. The CDR3 is 16 amino acids. CDR3 sequence: CASRNRGSFPHNEQFF. The CDR3 DNA reads TGTGCCAGCAGAAATAGAGGGTCCTTTCCCCACAATGAGCAGTTCTTC.

This chain uses TRBV27 with TRBJ1-5; 7 nucleotides line up with TRBD1. Germline CDR1 is MNHEY and CDR2 is SMNVEV (reference sequence). The CDR3 covers 16 residues. The ends lost 5 bases at V and 4 bases at J; junction bases unmatched: 11. The CDR3 DNA reads as TGTGCCAGCAGTGCCGGGACAGAAGGCGAAAATCAGCCCCAGCATTTT. Residues: CASSAGTEGENQPQHF.

Concerning this clonotype: No DNA is shown, since the ends of the CDR3 on it are uncertain; the CDR3 is the one TCRdb lists. This chain joins TRBV4-3 and TRBJ2-3; the D call TRBD1 from the table was never checked on the DNA. The CDR3 length equals 18 residues, ends included. In germline, CDR1 is LGHNA, CDR2 YSLEER. The CDR3: CASSPVEPGVFGEDTQYF.

Note on this clonotype: At one boundary the junction diverges from the germline segment, which might be a read error. V is TRBV4-3 and J is TRBJ1-1; the D is unclear. The length of the CDR3 is 12 residues. CDR1 LGHNA and CDR2 YSLEER come from the germline V gene. CDR3 sequence: CASSQAREDLIF. The CDR3 DNA reads TGCGCCAGCAGCCAAGCCCGAGAGGATCTGATATTT.